This TCR beta chain was found in a study of shared clonotypes between healthy human individuals. Whole-study results and caveats: Generation of non-shared clonotypes was less probable than generation of clonotypes shared by all four donors.

The V and J ends lost 1 base and 0 bases, in that order; junction bases with no gene match: 16. CDR1 is ENHRY, CDR2 SYGVKD, per germline. The CDR3 is 20 amino acids. Generated by immunoSEQ multiplex PCR, the TCRdb table keeps only in-frame clones and is missing some. The sample lists under 2.5 million clones; around 93% were seen once. As regards this clone: No antigen is known for it.

The sequenced sample consisted of naive CD4+ T cells from PBMCs. Subset specified: CD45RA+ positively selected. This TCR was recovered from a man between 18 and 29 years old in good health. Some clones in this sample may be carry-over from other donors' samples. The V and J genes are TRBV10-3 and TRBJ2-3; 7 bases line up with TRBD1. As DNA, the CDR3 is TGTGCCATCAGTGAGTGGGGGAGAGACAGGGATACCGAAAGCACAGATACGCAGTATTTT. This codes for CAISEWGRDRDTESTDTQYF.